Given below is one T cell receptor beta chain in context. The target of this receptor is not known. Base qualities are not at hand, and no much larger clone is one base apart. The sample belongs to a study of blood T cells in healthy people across ages (dated by TCRdb to about 2015). With regard to the full study: In model experiments, template switching captured roughly one uniquely barcoded TCR beta cDNA molecule for every two T cells. To track age-related changes in TCR beta repertoire diversity, the study relied on deep sequencing normalized with unique cDNA molecular identifiers. Four age groups were formed from the donors: young (average about 16 years), middle-aged (around 40), aged (more than 55) and long-lived (around 80). Using the same blood draw, the study looked at two additional independent replicas of 1 million unique cDNA reads for two donors, one aged 18 to 30 and the other aged 80 or older. Study-wide conclusions, independent of this receptor: Estimates of total diversity from one million sequenced T cells were regarded as lower bounds and underestimates. Observed TCR beta diversity per million T cells fell roughly linearly with age, and a significant reduction was already apparent by age roughly 41. Observed TCR beta diversity correlated strongly with the percentage of naive T cells measured by flow cytometry. Bulk unsorted PBMC profiling prevented conclusive comparison of naive and antigen-experienced compartments. Compared with the aged group, more naive CD4+ T cells, fewer expanded clones and increased TCR diversity were shown by the long-lived group, suggesting age selection. Donor CMV infection status was unknown, potentially confounding age-related changes in expanded clonotypes.

The CDR3 goes from the cysteine to the phenylalanine over 15 residues. The read is trimmed to its CDR3 DNA, 45 bases read in frame from base 1. V sheds 4 bases and J sheds 4 bases, leaving 17 bases between their ends. The germline V gene (reference sequence) provides CDR1 MNHEY and CDR2 SMNVEV. Systemically healthy Caucasian individuals from Russia, 39 in total and aged about 6 to 90 years, were included as donors. Roughly 9.5 milliliters of peripheral blood were drawn from each donor into EDTA-treated Vacutainer tubes. Ficoll-Paque density-gradient centrifugation was used to isolate PBMCs, with at least 7 million per sample. Trizol reagent was used to extract total RNA from the PBMCs, yielding at least 5.5 micrograms per sample. The percentages of naive CD45RAhigh/CD27high T cells were determined by flow cytometry on a PBMC aliquot from every donor. The receptor library was made with 5' RACE. Sequencing took place on an Illumina HiSeq 2500. A second PCR of about 6 to 11 cycles was performed with a sample-barcoded 5' primer and a J-beta primer mix. Each TCR beta cDNA molecule received a unique molecular identifier from a template-switch 5' adaptor carrying 12 random nucleotides. Each sample yielded at least 2.5 million CDR3-containing paired-end reads. First-strand cDNA synthesis was performed from all RNA using the Mint cDNA synthesis kit, with priming by a TRBC-specific oligonucleotide. After uracil-DNA glycosylase treatment, a first 18-cycle PCR used universal primers M1SS and BC2_uni_R on all cDNA. In the authors' own workflow: For normalization, 1 million high-quality reads, each with a distinct molecular identifier, were randomly selected from each sample. Instead of being binned into consensus sequences, reads with shared molecular identifiers were discarded. MiTCR, with a Q25 quality threshold and the strictest error-elimination algorithm, was used for CDR3 identification, clonotype clustering and error correction. Lower-bound total TCR beta diversity was estimated with a nonparametric unseen species model using Euler transformation. Using fastp trimming at Q25 and MiXCR clonotype assembly, TCRdb reanalyzed the public sequencing data and kept in-frame beta chains. Rows with one shared CDR3 protein collapse into an entry with the most common genes and DNA. These V and J calls originate from TCRdb's pipeline instead of the authors' own analysis. The sample data list roughly 1,100,000 distinct CDR3 sequences, and about 25% of these were observed just once. Less than 0.85% of the sample is taken by the ten largest.

These same records also appear under a second study, on T cells of mothers and their children. The second paper states: The donors were nine systemically healthy Caucasian individuals, made up of three mothers and their six children. cDNA synthesis used all of the extracted RNA, with roughly 1.6 ug of RNA in each 15 ul reaction. In the second PCR, sample barcodes and 2-4 random nucleotides were introduced via the M1S primer. Over 8.5 million TCR beta CDR3 reads were obtained for each mother, and 2.5 million to 3.5 million reads were obtained for each child. TCR recombination output is similarly shaped by thymic selection in related and unrelated pairs, with a minor effect exerted by inherited differences. Related mother-child pairs always showed normalized repertoire overlap that was slightly higher than in unrelated mother-child pairs, though the difference was never significant. Persistent microchimeric T cell clones were not detected, at a sensitivity of approximately 98 clones per million clonotypes. In the study, deep NGS was used to compare the TCR beta repertoires of mothers and children, and features distinguishing related mother-child pairs from unrelated individuals were sought. On average, the children were around 11 +/- 4 years old, while the mothers were approximately 40 +/- 4 years old. After adapter ligation with NEBNext reagents, the libraries were sequenced on Illumina HiSeq 2000 with 100+100 nt paired-end reads. To avoid cross-contamination, the mother libraries and the child libraries were prepared a month apart and sequenced in separate runs. Between roughly 500,000 and 2,300,000 distinct TCR beta clonotypes were identified per donor. Naive TCR beta clonotypes were estimated from low-frequency clonotypes matched to each donor's FACS-determined naive share, without sorting.

The rearranged chain carries TRBV27 and TRBJ2-7, with TRBD1 as a weak D call on 6 bases. The TCR originated in a girl between 2 and 10 years old in good health. The specimen was blood. The CDR3 here reads CASSSYTTGYYEQYF. The nucleotides are TGTGCCAGCAGTTCATATACAACAGGGTATTACGAGCAGTACTTC.